What follows describes a single T cell receptor (beta chain). These data come from a study of PD-L1 blockade in urothelial cancer. The overall study: Blood drawn 3 weeks (second dose) and 6 weeks after treatment start was analyzed. Counts from blood samples showed a median of roughly 140,000 T cells.

Time point meaning: pretreatment peripheral blood. In each PCR, synthetic TCR analog templates were spiked in. Here immunoSEQ multiplex PCR was the method, and the copy in TCRdb shows in-frame clones only, minus some. The repertoire holds approximately 70,000 clones, with 84% as singletons. Germline CDR1 reads SGHKS; CDR2 reads YYEKEE (reference sequence). The CDR3 totals 15 residues. The V end was cut by 4 bases, the J end by 8 bases, with 21 bases between. The chain couples TRBV5-5 to TRBJ1-2, with D perhaps matching TRBD1 (6 bases). The input for sequencing was PBMCs, taken around atezolizumab (anti-PD-L1) treatment. The TCR was taken from a woman in her sixties or seventies with urothelial cancer. The CDR3 protein is CASSTGLEGGRGYTF. The CDR3 DNA follows: TGTGCCAGCAGCACAGGCCTCGAAGGGGGTAGGGGCTACACCTTC.